This record concerns one T cell receptor beta chain sequence. Its target is not known. Germline loops: CDR1 ENHRY, CDR2 SYGVKD. The V end lost 5 bases, the J end lost 2 bases, and 6 bases lay between the germline ends. The CDR3 spans 13 residues. These data originate in a study of T-cell reconstitution after alpha-beta-depleted transplantation in children. Regarding the study as a whole: Newly produced T cells mostly provided counts and TCRbeta diversity after one year, as hyperexpanded clones declined. Where alpha-beta T cells came from about two months after transplant was reportedly several hundred expanded graft clones.

Unique molecular identifiers were incorporated into the prepared TCRbeta library. MiXCR, applied by TCRdb to the PCR reads, yields one record per CDR3 protein. The sample yields 700,000 to 950,000 distinct CDR3 sequences, about 15% seen once. This specimen was PBMCs, mostly from graft donor cells, taken 360 days after TCRalphabeta/CD19-depleted stem cell transplant. The TCR comes from a male patient younger than 18 who had a stem cell transplant for acute lymphoblastic leukemia, so the T cells may come from the graft donor. The V and J genes are TRBV10-3 and TRBJ2-2; D gene unclear. CDR3 protein: CAISMTNTGELFF. Written as DNA, the CDR3 is TGTGCCATCAGTATGACTAACACCGGGGAGCTGTTTTTT.